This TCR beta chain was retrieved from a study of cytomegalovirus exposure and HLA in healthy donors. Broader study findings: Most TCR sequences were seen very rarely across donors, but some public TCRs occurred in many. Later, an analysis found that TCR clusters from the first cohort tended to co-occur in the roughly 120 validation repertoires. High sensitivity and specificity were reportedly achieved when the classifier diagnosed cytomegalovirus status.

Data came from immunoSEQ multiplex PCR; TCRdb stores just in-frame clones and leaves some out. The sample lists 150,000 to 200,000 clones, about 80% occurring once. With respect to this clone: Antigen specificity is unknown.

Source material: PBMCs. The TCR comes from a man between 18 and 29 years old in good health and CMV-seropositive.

CDR3 sequence: CASSLSQGSPTYEQYF. In nucleotides, the CDR3 is TGTGCCAGCAGTTTATCGCAGGGGTCTCCTACCTACGAGCAGTACTTC. The rearrangement joins TRBV28 to TRBJ2-7, with D perhaps TRBD1 (6 bases). Germline V gene data show CDR1 as MDHEN and CDR2 as SYDVKM. The CDR3 has 16 amino acids. V was clipped by 1 base and J by 2 bases, with 15 bases between them. Full variable domain (missing parts from reference TRBV28 and TRBJ2-7): DVKVTQSSRYLVKRTGEKVFLECVQDMDHENMFWYRQDPGLGLRLIYFSYDVKMKEKGDIPEGYSVSREKKERFSLILESASTNQTSMYLCASSLSQGSPTYEQYFGPGTRLTVT.